Listed here are 20 T cell receptor beta chains from one sample, sequenced in a study of T-cell reconstitution after alpha-beta-depleted transplantation in children. During its preparation, the TCRbeta library received unique molecular identifiers. From the PCR reads, TCRdb called clonotypes with MiXCR, one entry per CDR3 protein. Of just over 950,000 distinct CDR3 sequences in the sample, about 30% are singletons; the top ten hold about 28%. Sequencing used PBMCs, mostly from graft donor cells, obtained 360 days after TCRalphabeta/CD19-depleted stem cell transplant. The receptors originated from a boy less than two years old who had a stem cell transplant for SCID, so the T cells may come from the graft donor.

This clonotype appeared many times. This chain connects TRBV15 to TRBJ2-7; either TRBD1 or TRBD2 may fit D (7 bases each). Germline assignment: CDR1 LNHNV and CDR2 YYDKDF (reference sequence). V was clipped by 4 bases and J by 6 bases, with 19 bases between them. This CDR3 is 15 amino acids long. The CDR3 reads CATSKKRDSFSEQYF. In nucleotides, the CDR3 is TGTGCCACCAGCAAGAAGCGGGACAGCTTTTCCGAGCAGTACTTC.

The V gene is TRBV5-1, the J gene TRBJ2-7, with D possibly being TRBD1 (5 bases). V was pared by 2 bases and J by 6 bases, with 12 bases between. The V gene's germline CDR1 is SGHRS and CDR2 YFSETQ. This CDR3 is 13 amino acids long. The CDR3 coding sequence is TGCGCCAGCAGCTTAAGACAGCCTAGCGAGCAGTACTTC. Its translation is CASSLRQPSEQYF.

The chain carries TRBV5-1 and TRBJ2-5; 8 bases agree with TRBD1. Germline CDR1 is SGHRS and CDR2 is YFSETQ. V gave up 0 bases and J gave up 4 bases; unmatched junction bases: 5. CDR3 length equals 15 residues. Written as DNA, the CDR3 is TGCGCCAGCAGCTTGGAAGGGACAGGAGGAGAGACCCAGTACTTC. It encodes CASSLEGTGGETQYF.

This clonotype was observed a few times. The gene calls are TRBV9 and TRBJ2-3, with 8 bases identical to TRBD1. Trimming took 3 bases from V and 0 from J; bases not matched to a gene: 6. The CDR3 runs to 16 residues. The germline CDR1 and CDR2 sequences are SGDLS and YYNGEE. In DNA, the CDR3 is TGTGCCAGCAGCGCCGGGACAGGTGCTAGCACAGATACGCAGTATTTT. Its protein is CASSAGTGASTDTQYF.

Points on this clonotype: No conserved phenylalanine or tryptophan ends this CDR3, so it is likely a read error. CDR3 nucleotides: TGTGCCAGCAGCCGAGAAAAACCGGGATCCTCTGGAAACACCATATATTAT. Its protein is CASSREKPGSSGNTIYY. The chain combines TRBV5-4 with TRBJ1-3; D unresolved. Per the germline V gene, CDR1 is SGHNT and CDR2 is YYREEE (reference sequence). The V end was cut by 4 bases, the J end by 0 bases, with 17 bases between. This CDR3 is built from 17 residues.

The genes are TRBV9 and TRBJ2-1; D gene uncertain. Germline values: CDR1 SGDLS, CDR2 YYNGEE. This CDR3 contains 14 residues. V shed 4 bases and J shed 2 bases, with 10 bases lying between them. The CDR3 sequence is CASSPWTTYNEQFF. CDR3 bases: TGTGCCAGCAGCCCCTGGACGACCTACAATGAGCAGTTCTTC.

The V gene is TRBV12-3 or TRBV12-4, the J gene TRBJ2-2; D is possibly TRBD1 (5 bases). The CDR3 covers 14 residues. V lost 3 bases and J 3 bases, leaving 8 bases between the germline ends. CDR3 nucleotides: TGTGCCAGCAGTTTTGAAGGGGACACCGGGGAGCTGTTTTTT. Encoded protein: CASSFEGDTGELFF.

The table lists this clonotype with a few counts. This chain connects TRBV7-6 to TRBJ2-3, with TRBD2 identical over 9 bases. The CDR3 spans 18 residues. From germline, CDR1 is SGHVS and CDR2 FNYEAQ. V shed 1 base, J shed 0 bases, and the junction held 8 bases outside the gene matches. The CDR3 sequence is CASSLEPPRGGSTDTQYF. CDR3 nucleotide sequence: TGTGCCAGCAGCTTAGAACCCCCGCGGGGGGGAAGCACAGATACGCAGTATTTT.

In its sample, this clonotype was seen a few times. V is TRBV5-1 and J is TRBJ1-1, with 8 bases aligning to TRBD1. Germline V lookup: CDR1 SGHRS, CDR2 YFSETQ. The CDR3 runs 16 residues. Trimming took 4 bases from V and 2 from J; bases not matched to a gene: 10. CDR3 nucleotides: TGCGCCAGCAGCCACGCAATGGGGACAGGAAACACTGAAGCTTTCTTT. It codes for CASSHAMGTGNTEAFF.

This rearrangement joins TRBV20-1 to TRBJ2-2, with 7 positions matching TRBD1. The length of the CDR3 is 17 residues. CDR1 is DFQATT, CDR2 SNEGSKA, per germline (reference sequence). Trimming cost V 0 bases and J 0 bases; bases outside gene matches: 7. CDR3 region: CSARDEQGIANTGELFF. The CDR3 DNA reads as TGCAGTGCTAGAGATGAACAGGGGATCGCGAACACCGGGGAGCTGTTTTTT.

This clonotype was counted a few times. J is TRBJ2-1 and V is TRBV27; TRBD2 matches 9 bases. Germline loops: CDR1 MNHEY, CDR2 SMNVEV (reference sequence). V trimming: 2 bases; J trimming: 5 bases; junction bases outside the gene matches: 10. The CDR3 is made up of 17 amino acids. CDR3 sequence reads: CASSLGRAGGRHNEQFF. The CDR3 bases are TGTGCCAGCAGTTTAGGCAGAGCGGGGGGACGTCACAATGAGCAGTTCTTC.

CDR3 nucleotide sequence: TGCAGTGCTAGAGGGGCTAGCGGGGTCGGCGAGCAGTACTTC. Protein: CSARGASGVGEQYF. V usage is TRBV20-1 and J usage is TRBJ2-7; TRBD2 aligns across 9 bases. In germline, CDR1 is DFQATT, CDR2 SNEGSKA (reference sequence). Trimming removed 1 base from V and 6 bases from J; junction bases left unmatched: 7. This CDR3 contains 14 residues.

This clonotype was recorded once. V gene TRBV4-1 combines with J gene TRBJ1-5; D uncertain. The CDR3 has 14 residues. Germline CDR1 reads MGHRA; CDR2 reads YSYEKL. V was cut by 0 bases and J by 6 bases, with 9 bases left in between. CDR3 region: CASSQDGEGQPQHF. Written as DNA, the CDR3 is TGCGCCAGCAGCCAAGACGGGGAAGGTCAGCCCCAGCATTTT.

This clonotype appeared a few times. The rearrangement uses TRBV4-3 and TRBJ2-7; 10 bases agree with TRBD2. CDR1 and CDR2 from the germline V gene are LGHNA and YSLEER. J gave up 2 bases and V 3 bases, and 7 bases lay outside the gene matches. This CDR3 has 16 residues. Written as DNA, the CDR3 is TGCGCCAGCAGCCAGGAAATAGCGGGGGGCACCTACGAGCAGTACTTC. The encoded protein is CASSQEIAGGTYEQYF.

This clonotype appeared a few times. V usage is TRBV4-1 and J usage is TRBJ2-2; 10 bases match TRBD2. Germline CDR1 and CDR2: MGHRA and YSYEKL. The CDR3 sequence is 16 residues long. Losses at the gene ends were 4 bases for V and 0 bases for J; bases not matched to a gene: 2. Here the CDR3 DNA reads TGCGCCAGCAGCCCGACTAGCGGGTCGAACACCGGGGAGCTGTTTTTT. This encodes CASSPTSGSNTGELFF.

This clonotype turned up a few times. The chain employs TRBV5-1 and TRBJ2-3; 12 bases are shared with TRBD2. V lost 1 base to trimming and J lost 4 bases; unmatched junction nucleotides: 1. Germline assignment: CDR1 SGHRS and CDR2 YFSETQ. The CDR3 length is 15 residues. The CDR3 loop is CASSLRLAGADTQYF. The CDR3 DNA reads as TGCGCCAGCAGCTTGCGACTAGCGGGGGCAGATACGCAGTATTTT.

A few counts support this clonotype. The rearrangement joins TRBV10-3 to TRBJ2-7, with 7 nucleotides matching TRBD2. V was clipped by 6 bases and J by 7 bases; unmatched bases: 6. Per germline, CDR1 ENHRY and CDR2 SYGVKD. The CDR3 runs 12 residues. CDR3 sequence reads: CAIRAREGEQYF. CDR3 DNA: TGTGCCATCAGAGCCAGGGAGGGGGAGCAGTACTTC.

A few counts support this clonotype. This sequence joins TRBV7-2 and TRBJ2-7; D not certain. Germline V gene data show CDR1 as SGHTA and CDR2 as FQGNSA. There are 13 residues in the CDR3. V dropped 4 bases and J dropped 9 bases, with 16 bases sitting between them. The DNA for the CDR3 is TGTGCCAGCAGCTCACCGCCGGGCTCCCGGCAGTACTTC. Translating gives CASSSPPGSRQYF. The complete variable domain, with remaining parts taken from reference TRBV7-2 and TRBJ2-7, reads GAGVSQSPSNKVTEKGKDVELRCDPISGHTALYWYRQSLGQGLEFLIYFQGNSAPDKSGLPSDRFSAERTGGSVSTLTIQRTQQEDSAVYLCASSSPPGSRQYFGPGTRLTVT.

This clonotype turned up a few times. V and J are TRBV9 and TRBJ1-6; TRBD1 is a possible D gene (6 bases). From germline, CDR1 is SGDLS and CDR2 YYNGEE. This CDR3 comprises 14 residues. V lost 3 bases to trimming and J lost 9 bases, with 13 bases between them. The CDR3 sequence is CASSAQSRGSPLHF. The CDR3 DNA is TGTGCCAGCAGCGCTCAGAGCAGGGGTTCACCCCTCCACTTT.

This CDR3 reads CASSSRDRGPSGSYEQYF. The CDR3 DNA follows: TGTGCCAGCAGCAGCCGGGACAGGGGGCCTAGTGGCTCCTACGAGCAGTACTTC. The chain employs TRBV11-1 and TRBJ2-7; TRBD1 agrees at 12 bases. Germline trimming cut 5 bases from V and 0 bases from J; bases unmatched to any gene: 11. This CDR3 has 18 amino acids. Per the germline V gene, CDR1 is SGHAT and CDR2 is FQDESV (reference sequence).